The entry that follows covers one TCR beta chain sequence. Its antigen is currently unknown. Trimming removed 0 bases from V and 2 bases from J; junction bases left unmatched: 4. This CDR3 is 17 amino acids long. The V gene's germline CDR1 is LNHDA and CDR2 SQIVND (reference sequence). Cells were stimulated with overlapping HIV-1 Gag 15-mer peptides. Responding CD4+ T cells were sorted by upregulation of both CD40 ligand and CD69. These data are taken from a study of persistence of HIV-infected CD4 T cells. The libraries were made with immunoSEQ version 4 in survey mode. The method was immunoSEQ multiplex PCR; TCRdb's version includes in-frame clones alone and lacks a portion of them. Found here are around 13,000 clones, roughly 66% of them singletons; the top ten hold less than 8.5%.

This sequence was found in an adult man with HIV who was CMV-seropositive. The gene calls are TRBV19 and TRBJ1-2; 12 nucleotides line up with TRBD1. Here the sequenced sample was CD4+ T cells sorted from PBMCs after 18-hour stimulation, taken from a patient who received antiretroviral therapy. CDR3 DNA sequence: TGTGCCAGTAGTATAGATCACGGGACAGGGGGCAACTATGGCTACACCTTC. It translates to CASSIDHGTGGNYGYTF.